This T cell receptor (beta chain) is drawn from a study of human T cells and chemical hapten exposure. This clonotype has ten or more counts. Each CDR3 protein is one row after TCRdb ran MiXCR on the RACE reads. This sample has some 42,000 distinct CDR3 sequences, with just under 9% found just once. Time point given: patch test 2, 6 weeks after DPC sensitization. Treatment indicated: therapeutic diphenylcyclopropenone sensitization with weekly scalp DPC. The CDR3 spans 13 residues. The J segment lost 6 bases and the V segment lost 6 bases, leaving 7 bases of the junction unmatched. From germline, CDR1 is MNHEY and CDR2 SVGAGI.

Material: whole blood, obtained in connection with sensitization to the hapten diphenylcyclopropenone (DPC). The chain combines TRBV6-5 with TRBJ1-2, with 7 bases matching TRBD1. This receptor was identified in a woman in her thirties or forties with alopecia areata. Some clones in this sample may be carry-over from other donors' samples. The chain's CDR3 is CASRTQGTNGYTF. CDR3 DNA: TGTGCCAGCAGGACACAGGGGACTAATGGCTACACCTTC.